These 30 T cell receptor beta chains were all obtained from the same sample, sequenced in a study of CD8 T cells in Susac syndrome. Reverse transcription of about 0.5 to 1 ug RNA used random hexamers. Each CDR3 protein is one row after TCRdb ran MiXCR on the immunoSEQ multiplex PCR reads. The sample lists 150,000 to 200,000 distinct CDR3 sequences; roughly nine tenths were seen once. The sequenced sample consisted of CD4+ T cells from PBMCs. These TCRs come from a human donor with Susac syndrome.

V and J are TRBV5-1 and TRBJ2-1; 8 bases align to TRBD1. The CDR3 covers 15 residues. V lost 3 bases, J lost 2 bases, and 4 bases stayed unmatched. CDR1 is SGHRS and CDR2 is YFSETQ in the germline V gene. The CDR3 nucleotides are TGCGCCAGCAGCTCCGGGACAGGCGCCTACAATGAGCAGTTCTTC. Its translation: CASSSGTGAYNEQFF. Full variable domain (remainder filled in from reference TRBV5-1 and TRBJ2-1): KAGVTQTPRYLIKTRGQQVTLSCSPISGHRSVSWYQQTPGQGLQFLFEYFSETQRNKGNFPGRFSGRQFSNSRSEMNVSTLELGDSALYLCASSSGTGAYNEQFFGPGTRLTVL.

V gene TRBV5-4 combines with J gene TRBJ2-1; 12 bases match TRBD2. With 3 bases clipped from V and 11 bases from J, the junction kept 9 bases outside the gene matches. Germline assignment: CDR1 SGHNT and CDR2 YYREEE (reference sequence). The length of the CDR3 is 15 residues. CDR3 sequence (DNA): TGTGCCAGCAGCTCCCTAGCGGGAGGGCCCTTGAAGCAGTTCTTC. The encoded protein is CASSSLAGGPLKQFF.

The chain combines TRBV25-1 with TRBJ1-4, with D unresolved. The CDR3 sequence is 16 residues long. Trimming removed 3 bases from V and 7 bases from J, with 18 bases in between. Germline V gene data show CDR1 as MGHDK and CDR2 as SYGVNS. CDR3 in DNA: TGTGCCAGCAGTGACGACGGACTGGAAGGAGGTGAAAAACTGTTTTTT. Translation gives CASSDDGLEGGEKLFF.

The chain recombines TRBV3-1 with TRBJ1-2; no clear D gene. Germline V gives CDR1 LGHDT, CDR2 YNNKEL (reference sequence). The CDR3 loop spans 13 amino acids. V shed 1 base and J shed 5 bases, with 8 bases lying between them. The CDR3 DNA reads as TGTGCCAGCAGCCAAGCGGGCGAGTATGGCTACACCTTC. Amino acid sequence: CASSQAGEYGYTF.

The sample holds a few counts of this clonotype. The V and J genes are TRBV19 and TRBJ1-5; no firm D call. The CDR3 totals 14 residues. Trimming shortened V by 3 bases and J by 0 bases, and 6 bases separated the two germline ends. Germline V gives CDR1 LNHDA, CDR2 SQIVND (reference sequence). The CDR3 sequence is CASSIEDSNQPQHF. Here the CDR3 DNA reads TGTGCCAGTAGTATTGAGGATAGCAATCAGCCCCAGCATTTT.

The CDR3 DNA reads TGCGCCAGCAGCCCCCGGGACGGCAACACTGAAGCTTTCTTT. It specifies CASSPRDGNTEAFF. The rearrangement joins TRBV5-1 to TRBJ1-1, with D possibly matching TRBD1 (5 bases). The CDR3 contains 14 residues. V lost 4 bases and J lost 2, with 12 bases in between. Germline CDR1 SGHRS, CDR2 YFSETQ. Looking up the rest from reference TRBV5-1 and TRBJ1-1 gives the full variable domain: KAGVTQTPRYLIKTRGQQVTLSCSPISGHRSVSWYQQTPGQGLQFLFEYFSETQRNKGNFPGRFSGRQFSNSRSEMNVSTLELGDSALYLCASSPRDGNTEAFFGQGTRLTVV.

The CDR3: CSARGDRGYQPQHF. CDR3 in DNA: TGCAGTGCTAGGGGGGACAGGGGTTATCAGCCCCAGCATTTT. The chain carries TRBV20-1 and TRBJ1-5, with TRBD1 matching 10 bases. Germline V gives CDR1 DFQATT, CDR2 SNEGSKA (reference sequence). The CDR3 has 14 residues. Trimming at V came to 3 bases and at J to 5 bases, leaving 4 bases not matched to a gene.

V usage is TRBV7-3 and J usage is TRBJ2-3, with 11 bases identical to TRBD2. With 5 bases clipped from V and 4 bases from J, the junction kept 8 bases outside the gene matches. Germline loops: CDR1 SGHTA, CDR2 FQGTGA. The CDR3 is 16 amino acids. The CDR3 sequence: CASSPTSGRGSDTQYF. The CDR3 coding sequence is TGTGCCAGCAGCCCCACTAGCGGGAGAGGGTCAGATACGCAGTATTTT. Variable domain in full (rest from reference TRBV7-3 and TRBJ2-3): GAGVSQTPSNKVTEKGKYVELRCDPISGHTALYWYRQSLGQGPEFLIYFQGTGAADDSGLPNDRFFAVRPEGSVSTLKIQRTERGDSAVYLCASSPTSGRGSDTQYFGPGTRLTVL.

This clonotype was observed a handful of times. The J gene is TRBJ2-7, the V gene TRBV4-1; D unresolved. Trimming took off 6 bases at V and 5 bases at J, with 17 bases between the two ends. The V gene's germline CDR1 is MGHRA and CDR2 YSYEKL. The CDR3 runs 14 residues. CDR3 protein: CASSQDLARHEQYF. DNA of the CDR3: TGCGCCAGCAGTCAGGACCTTGCCCGCCACGAGCAGTACTTC.

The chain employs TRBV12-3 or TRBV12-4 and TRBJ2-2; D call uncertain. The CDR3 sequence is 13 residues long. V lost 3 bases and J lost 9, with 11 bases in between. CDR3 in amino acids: CASSLAKRRELFF. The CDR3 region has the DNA TGTGCCAGCAGTTTGGCGAAAAGGAGGGAGCTGTTTTTT.

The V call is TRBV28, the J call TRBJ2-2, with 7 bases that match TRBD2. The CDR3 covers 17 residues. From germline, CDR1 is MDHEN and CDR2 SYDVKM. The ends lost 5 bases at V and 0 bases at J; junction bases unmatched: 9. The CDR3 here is CASSGGGRVTNTGELFF. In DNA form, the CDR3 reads TGTGCCAGCAGTGGGGGAGGGCGGGTCACGAACACCGGGGAGCTGTTTTTT. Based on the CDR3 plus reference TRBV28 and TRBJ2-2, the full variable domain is DVKVTQSSRYLVKRTGEKVFLECVQDMDHENMFWYRQDPGLGLRLIYFSYDVKMKEKGDIPEGYSVSREKKERFSLILESASTNQTSMYLCASSGGGRVTNTGELFFGEGSRLTVL.

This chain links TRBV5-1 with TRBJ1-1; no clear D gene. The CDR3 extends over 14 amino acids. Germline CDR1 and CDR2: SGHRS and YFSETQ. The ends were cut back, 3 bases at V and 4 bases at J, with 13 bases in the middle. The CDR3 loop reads CASSSLGEGTEAFF. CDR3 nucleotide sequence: TGCGCCAGCAGCTCTCTCGGGGAGGGCACTGAAGCTTTCTTT.

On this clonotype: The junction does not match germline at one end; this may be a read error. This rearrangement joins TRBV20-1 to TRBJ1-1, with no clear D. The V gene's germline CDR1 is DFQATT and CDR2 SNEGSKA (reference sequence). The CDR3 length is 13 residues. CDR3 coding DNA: TGCAGTGCTAGCCACACAGTGTACACTGAAGTTTTCTTT. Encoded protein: CSASHTVYTEVFF.

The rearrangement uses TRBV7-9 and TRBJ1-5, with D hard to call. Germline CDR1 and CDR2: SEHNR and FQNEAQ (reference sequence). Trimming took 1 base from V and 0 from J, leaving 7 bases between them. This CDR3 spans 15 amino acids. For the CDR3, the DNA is TGTGCCAGCAGCTTAGACGTGGATAGCAATCAGCCCCAGCATTTT. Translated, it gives CASSLDVDSNQPQHF.

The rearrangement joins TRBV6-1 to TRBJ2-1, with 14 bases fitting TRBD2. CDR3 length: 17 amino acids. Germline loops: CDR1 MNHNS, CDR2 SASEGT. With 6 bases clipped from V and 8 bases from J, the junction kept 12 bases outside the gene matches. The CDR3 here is CASSRRTGTSGSDEQFF. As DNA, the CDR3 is TGTGCCAGCAGCAGAAGGACCGGGACTAGCGGGAGCGATGAGCAGTTCTTC.

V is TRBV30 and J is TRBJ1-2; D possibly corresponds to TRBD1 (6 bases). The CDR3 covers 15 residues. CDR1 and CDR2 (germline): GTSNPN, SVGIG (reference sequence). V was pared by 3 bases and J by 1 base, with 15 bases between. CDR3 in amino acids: CAWRRGGSLNYGYTF. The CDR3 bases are TGTGCCTGGAGAAGAGGGGGATCCCTTAACTATGGCTACACCTTC.

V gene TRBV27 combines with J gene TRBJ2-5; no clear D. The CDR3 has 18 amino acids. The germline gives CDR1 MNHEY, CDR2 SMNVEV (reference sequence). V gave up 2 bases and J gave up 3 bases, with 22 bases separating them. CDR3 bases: TGTGCCAGCAGTTTAAGGTTCCCTAGAACTTCCCTCGAAGAGACCCAGTACTTC. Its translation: CASSLRFPRTSLEETQYF.

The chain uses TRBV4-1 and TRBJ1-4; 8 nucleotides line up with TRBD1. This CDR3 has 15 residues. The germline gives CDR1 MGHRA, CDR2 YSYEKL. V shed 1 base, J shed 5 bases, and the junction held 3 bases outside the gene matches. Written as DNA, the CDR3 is TGCGCCAGCAGCCAAGTCCGGGACAGGAATGAAAAACTGTTTTTT. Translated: CASSQVRDRNEKLFF.

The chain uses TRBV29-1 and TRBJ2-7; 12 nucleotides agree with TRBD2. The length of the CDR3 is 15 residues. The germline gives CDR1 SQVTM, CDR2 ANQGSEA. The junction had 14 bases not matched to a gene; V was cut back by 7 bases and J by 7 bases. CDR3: CSAPKRLAGVREQYF. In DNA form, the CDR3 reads TGCAGCGCGCCGAAAAGACTAGCGGGAGTACGGGAGCAGTACTTC.

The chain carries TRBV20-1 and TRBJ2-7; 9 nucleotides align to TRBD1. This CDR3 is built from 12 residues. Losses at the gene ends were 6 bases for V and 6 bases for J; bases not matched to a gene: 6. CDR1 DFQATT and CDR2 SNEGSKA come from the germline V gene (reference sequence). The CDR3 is CSALQGASEQYF. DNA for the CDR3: TGCAGTGCCCTACAGGGGGCTAGCGAGCAGTACTTC.

The CDR3 here is CASSLASRTEAFF. DNA for the CDR3: TGCGCCAGCAGCTTGGCCTCGAGGACTGAAGCTTTCTTT. The chain is built from TRBV5-1 and TRBJ1-1; the D is unclear. Trimming cost V 0 bases and J 5 bases, with 8 bases left between them. This CDR3 spans 13 amino acids. The germline V gene has CDR1 SGHRS and CDR2 YFSETQ. The whole variable domain, remainder taken from reference TRBV5-1 and TRBJ1-1, is KAGVTQTPRYLIKTRGQQVTLSCSPISGHRSVSWYQQTPGQGLQFLFEYFSETQRNKGNFPGRFSGRQFSNSRSEMNVSTLELGDSALYLCASSLASRTEAFFGQGTRLTVV.

CDR3 DNA sequence: TGCAGTGCTAGAGGGCAGACAGATACGCAGTATTTT. Its translation: CSARGQTDTQYF. V and J are TRBV20-1 and TRBJ2-3; D unclear. Trimming left V 1 base short and J 3 bases short, with 5 bases between. The CDR3 runs 12 residues. Germline CDR1 and CDR2: DFQATT and SNEGSKA (reference sequence).

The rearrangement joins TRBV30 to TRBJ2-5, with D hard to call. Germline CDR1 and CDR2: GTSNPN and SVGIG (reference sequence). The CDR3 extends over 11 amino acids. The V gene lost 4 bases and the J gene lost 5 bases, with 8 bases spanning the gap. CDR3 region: CAWMGGETQYF. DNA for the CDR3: TGTGCCTGGATGGGTGGGGAGACCCAGTACTTC.

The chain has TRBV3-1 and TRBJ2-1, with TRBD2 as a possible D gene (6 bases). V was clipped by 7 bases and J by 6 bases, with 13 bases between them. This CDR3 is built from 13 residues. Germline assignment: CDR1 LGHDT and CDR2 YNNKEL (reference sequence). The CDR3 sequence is CASTGVGINEQFF. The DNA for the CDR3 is TGTGCCAGCACGGGGGTGGGGATCAATGAGCAGTTCTTC.

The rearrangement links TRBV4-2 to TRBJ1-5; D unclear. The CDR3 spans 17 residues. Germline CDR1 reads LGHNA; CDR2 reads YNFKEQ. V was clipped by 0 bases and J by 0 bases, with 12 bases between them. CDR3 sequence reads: CASSQEGGGYSNQPQHF. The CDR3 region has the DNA TGTGCCAGCAGCCAAGAAGGTGGCGGATATAGCAATCAGCCCCAGCATTTT.

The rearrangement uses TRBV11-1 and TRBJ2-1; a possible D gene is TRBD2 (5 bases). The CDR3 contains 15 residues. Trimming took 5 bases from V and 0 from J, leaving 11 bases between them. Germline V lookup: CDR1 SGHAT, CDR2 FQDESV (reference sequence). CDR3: CASSASEGSYNEQFF. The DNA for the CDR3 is TGTGCCAGCAGCGCCTCCGAGGGCTCCTACAATGAGCAGTTCTTC.

The CDR3, as DNA: TGTGCCAGCAGTTTAGAGGGCTCCGAGCAGTACTTC. It translates to CASSLEGSEQYF. The V call is TRBV27, the J call TRBJ2-7; D might be TRBD2 (5 bases). The germline CDR1 and CDR2 sequences are MNHEY and SMNVEV (reference sequence). This CDR3 region has 12 residues. The V end was cut by 2 bases, the J end by 6 bases, with 8 bases between.

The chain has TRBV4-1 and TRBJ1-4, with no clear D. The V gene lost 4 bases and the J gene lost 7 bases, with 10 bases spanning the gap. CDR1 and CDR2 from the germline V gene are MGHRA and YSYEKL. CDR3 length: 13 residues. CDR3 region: CASSPSWGEKLFF. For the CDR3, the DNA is TGCGCCAGCAGCCCATCATGGGGTGAAAAACTGTTTTTT.

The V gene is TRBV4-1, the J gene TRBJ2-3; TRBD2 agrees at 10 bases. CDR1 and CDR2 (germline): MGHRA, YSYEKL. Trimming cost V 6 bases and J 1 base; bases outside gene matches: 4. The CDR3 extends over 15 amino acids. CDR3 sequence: CASSHGTSGTDTQYF. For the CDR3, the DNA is TGCGCCAGCAGTCACGGGACTAGCGGCACAGATACGCAGTATTTT.

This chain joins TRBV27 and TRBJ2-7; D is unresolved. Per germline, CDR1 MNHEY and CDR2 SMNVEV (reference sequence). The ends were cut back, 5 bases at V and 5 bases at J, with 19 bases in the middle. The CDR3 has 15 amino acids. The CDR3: CASSITGSVVNEQYF. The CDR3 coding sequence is TGTGCCAGCAGTATTACCGGCAGTGTCGTAAACGAGCAGTACTTC.